The rows below give T cell receptor beta chains drawn from one sample of a study of T cell responses to AZD1222 COVID-19 vaccine. The repertoire was sequenced with immunoSEQ multiplex PCR; TCRdb's copy has only in-frame clones and lacks some. Found here are 95,000 to 150,000 clones, 80% to 90% of them singletons; the top ten hold over 8%. The sample was peripheral blood, taken on day 0 of AZD1222 vaccination. These receptors came from an adult in good health. Each CDR3 is given with its conserved first and last residue. Each record gives: clone size, D gene, V gene, CDR3 protein. The D gene is left open where the match is weak. Size values are once, few and many counts, or a class for expanded clones, and some rows have none.

- - TRBV30 CAWGSSYNEQFF
- - TRBV3-1/TRBV3-2 CASSQGVTSPYGYTF
- - TRBV7-9 CASSMLDLLSGNTIYF
few TRBD1 TRBV5-4 CASSPTGRITEAFF
- - TRBV13 CASSLLARNNEQFF
- TRBD1 TRBV29-1 CSVVSGGTEAFF
- - TRBV6-6 CASSLSRVDQPQHF
- - TRBV27 CASSLTDPNSRNEQFF
- TRBD2 TRBV10-3 CAISQQISGGAADTQYF
- TRBD2 TRBV2 CASLSGRHQETQYF
- - TRBV19 CASSIPGLYEQYF
- - TRBV6-5 CARGWRTQETQYF
once - TRBV27 CASRDGATNEKLFF
few - TRBV30 CAWSVQGVSEQYF
- - TRBV11-1 CASSARDPGADTQYF
- - TRBV9 CASSVSHLGPQHF
- TRBD2 TRBV11-2 CASSLGQRGADTQYF
- TRBD1 TRBV7-9 CASSPGQGSPLHF
- - TRBV12-3/TRBV12-4 CASSFGTRYEQYF
- TRBD2 TRBV28 CASSLILGREGYEQYF
- - TRBV3-1/TRBV3-2 CASSLQGGEQYF
- - TRBV5-1 CASRYGTHEQYF
- TRBD1 TRBV3-1/TRBV3-2 CASSQARDRPQETQYF
- TRBD1 TRBV6-5 CASTPGQGRSPLHF
few TRBD2 TRBV5-3 CARSLAPKTSGHYNEQFF
- - TRBV30 CAWSVQDEAFF
- - TRBV5-1 CASSLAEGSNEKLFF
few - TRBV19 CASSQWFPRNRSGEQYF
- - TRBV19 CASSMVGILNQPQHF
- - TRBV6-6 CASSNPLGSRHEQYF
few TRBD1 TRBV6-9 CASSYRDRGYYGYTF
- - TRBV6-5 CATLEYTEAFF
- TRBD1 TRBV7-9 CASSQSGTGYGYTF
- - TRBV10-3 CAISESGPGAVEDEQYF
- - TRBV19 CASSTPTQWANQPQHF
- TRBD2 TRBV5-1 CASSQLAGDSYEQYF
- - TRBV30 CAWSTGYNSPLHF
- - TRBV6-1 CASSEIRVQETQYF
few - TRBV11-3 CASSLDHGKYTDTQYF
many - TRBV24-1 CATRLHTGHHETQYF
- - TRBV7-3 CASSLTTAVNEQFF
few - TRBV23-1 CASSPYPGEPGQPQHF
- TRBD1 TRBV19 CASSIEGQGRPGELFF
- TRBD2 TRBV6-1 CASSEASGSVSDTQYF
once - TRBV5-5 CASTLGGYGNTIYF
- - TRBV5-5 CASSLLGDYGYTF
- - TRBV20-1 CSASQWGNTEAFF
- - TRBV10-3 CASLPSTGTDTQYF
- TRBD2 TRBV4-3 CASSQSGAGVTGELFF
- - TRBV4-3 CASSQDTGYNEQFF
- TRBD1 TRBV5-1 CASISGTGSSYNEQFF
- - TRBV6-5 CASRPGTHSYEQYF
few - TRBV19 CASSLRNQPQHF
few - TRBV2 CASSEMGEGDYGYTF
- TRBD1 TRBV2 CASSNDRGKAGYTF
- - TRBV5-6 CASSKDRLSYEQYF
- - TRBV11-3 CASSPPGEREQYF
- - TRBV25-1 CASSVGGNIQYF